This entry describes one T cell receptor (beta chain). Its target is unknown. These data come from a study of human T cells and chemical hapten exposure. Points from the study as a whole: DPC sensitization left the count of TCRs above 1 in 1000 unchanged. Every donor had alopecia, and their immune response may therefore differ from healthy people's.

The germline V gene has CDR1 SGHKS and CDR2 YYEKEE (reference sequence). The V end lost 2 bases, the J end lost 6 bases, and 15 bases lay between the germline ends. The length of the CDR3 is 14 residues. The sample's time point: patch test 1, 2 weeks after DPC sensitization. Treatment specified: therapeutic diphenylcyclopropenone sensitization with weekly scalp DPC. Unseparated into fractions, whole blood served as the source from which total RNA was extracted. TCRdb passed the RACE reads through MiXCR, listing each CDR3 protein once. The repertoire consists of fewer than 500,000 distinct CDR3 sequences, with about 4.4% occurring once and the leading ten covering 2% to 2.5%.

The chain couples TRBV5-5 to TRBJ2-7; a possible D gene is TRBD2 (6 bases). The sample consisted of whole blood, taken in connection with sensitization to the hapten diphenylcyclopropenone (DPC). The clonotype comes from a woman aged 50 to 65 with alopecia areata. Some clones in this sample may be carry-over from other donors' samples. The CDR3 DNA reads TGTGCCAGCAGCTTTGTTAGGGGAGGTGGCGAGCAGTACTTC. Protein product: CASSFVRGGGEQYF.